One and the same sample provided the 31 T cell receptor beta chains below, sequenced in a study of tumor and adjacent non-tumor tissue in lung cancer. This sample's RNA came from whole unsorted tissue. More than 3 cm separated this lung sample from the edge of the tumor. A modified ARM-PCR protocol with three rounds of nested PCR amplified TCRbeta. TCRdb independently ran MiXCR on the multiplex PCR reads; one entry per CDR3 protein. The data hold 60,000 to 85,000 distinct CDR3 sequences, with around three quarters observed a single time. The specimen was distant non-tumor lung tissue. These receptors all come from a man aged 55-75 years with non-small cell lung cancer.

For this clonotype: The conserved final phenylalanine or tryptophan is absent from the CDR3, which likely points to a read error. The DNA is omitted, as the CDR3 cannot be located on it reliably, and the CDR3 follows TCRdb's listing. The CDR3 reads CASSPAGELFL. V is TRBV11-3 and J is TRBJ2-2. The CDR3 is 11 amino acids in total, end residues counted. Germline CDR1 is SGHNT and CDR2 is YENEEA.

This clonotype was counted once. A single base separates this from a much larger clone, so it may be a read error. CDR3 sequence reads: CSADAGTVASDTQYF. In DNA, the CDR3 is TGCAGTGCGGACGCTGGAACGGTAGCATCAGATACGCAGTATTTT. The rearrangement uses TRBV20-1 and TRBJ2-3, with unresolved D. CDR3 length: 15 amino acids. V was shortened by 6 bases and J by 4 bases, with 20 bases between the two germline ends. From germline, CDR1 is DFQATT and CDR2 SNEGSKA (reference sequence).

For this clonotype: One base away lies a much larger clone, so this may be a sequencing read error. The chain couples TRBV20-1 to TRBJ2-3, with 10 positions matching TRBD2. This CDR3 has 16 amino acids. Germline lookup yields CDR1 DFQATT and CDR2 SNEGSKA (reference sequence). CDR3 in amino acids: CSASLGLADSTDMQYF. The CDR3 nucleotides are TGCAGTGCTAGTCTAGGACTAGCGGACAGCACAGATATGCAGTATTTT.

This clonotype was picked up one time. One junction end does not reproduce the germline sequence, and a read error may be involved. The CDR3 region is CAGSLGTGGEQYF. The CDR3 nucleotides are TGCGCCGGCAGCTTGGGGACAGGAGGCGAGCAGTACTTT. The chain couples TRBV5-1 to TRBJ2-7; TRBD1 matches at 8 bases. The CDR3 length is 13 residues. Germline CDR1 SGHRS, CDR2 YFSETQ.

Concerning this clonotype: The conserved phenylalanine or tryptophan normally closing the CDR3 is absent here, so this likely arose from a read error. The rearrangement joins TRBV12-3 or TRBV12-4 to TRBJ2-7; D unresolved. The germline V and J ends were trimmed by 5 bases and 7 bases, with 15 bases remaining between them. The CDR3 is 13 amino acids. The CDR3 here is CASSPVLAREQYL. The CDR3, as DNA: TGTGCCAGCAGTCCCGTCCTGGCTAGGGAGCAGTACTTA.

About this clonotype itself: One junction end does not reproduce the germline sequence, and a read error may be involved. V gene TRBV4-2 combines with J gene TRBJ2-1; TRBD2 matches 11 bases. The CDR3 loop spans 18 amino acids. Germline V CDR1 and CDR2: LGHNA, YNFKEQ. The CDR3 DNA reads TGTGCCAGCAGACAAGATTTAGCGGGAGGGCCCTCTTCGAATGAGCAGTTCTTC. This translates into CASRQDLAGGPSSNEQFF.

Turning to this clonotype: The junction and the germline gene differ at one end; a read error may be behind it. The J gene is TRBJ2-1, the V gene TRBV4-1, with D unclear. The CDR3 loop spans 12 amino acids. Germline V gene data show CDR1 as MGHRA and CDR2 as YSYEKL. The CDR3 spells CASSDTYYEQFF. Written as DNA, the CDR3 is TGCGCCAGCTCCGACACATATTATGAGCAGTTTTTC.

The J gene is TRBJ1-5, the V gene TRBV28; 12 nucleotides match TRBD1. Germline V gene data show CDR1 as MDHEN and CDR2 as SYDVKM. After removal of 7 bases from V and 7 bases from J, the junction contained 8 bases not matched to a gene. CDR3 length: 15 residues. The CDR3, as DNA: TGTGCCAGCATCCCAAGAGGGACAGGGGGCCAGCCCCAGCATTTT. Its translation is CASIPRGTGGQPQHF.

This sequence joins TRBV28 and TRBJ1-2, with a tentative D call TRBD1 (5 bases). The CDR3 covers 14 residues. Germline CDR1 is MDHEN and CDR2 is SYDVKM. The CDR3 DNA reads TGTGCTACCAGTCCAGTAGGGACCAAAAATGGCTACACCTTC. Encoded protein: CATSPVGTKNGYTF.

The chain carries TRBV5-1 and TRBJ1-1, with no clear D. From germline, CDR1 is SGHRS and CDR2 YFSETQ. This CDR3 region has 12 residues. Trimming pared 6 bases from V and 6 bases from J, leaving 12 bases between. The CDR3 here is CASNSTGPEAFF. The CDR3 DNA is TGCGCCAGCAACTCGACTGGACCTGAAGCTTTCTTT.

The chain carries TRBV29-1 and TRBJ2-5; TRBD1 is a possible D gene (5 bases). Germline V gene lookup returns CDR1 SQVTM and CDR2 ANQGSEA. The CDR3 is 13 amino acids. The CDR3 protein is CRVTDSPSEAQYF. The DNA for the CDR3 is TGCAGAGTTACAGACAGTCCGTCTGAGGCCCAGTACTTC.

Comments on this clonotype: Given the absence of the conserved phenylalanine or tryptophan at the CDR3 end, a read error is likely. The chain links TRBV29-1 to TRBJ2-2; TRBD1 or TRBD2 may be the D gene (5 bases each). CDR3 length: 15 amino acids. Germline lookup yields CDR1 SQVTM and CDR2 ANQGSEA. Trimming took 0 bases from V and 9 from J, leaving 17 bases between them. Written as DNA, the CDR3 is TGCAGCGTTGAAGATCTCAAAGAAGGGACCTGGGAGCTGTTTTCT. This codes for CSVEDLKEGTWELFS.

The table lists this clonotype with a count of one. V gene TRBV29-1 combines with J gene TRBJ1-2; D remains unclear. V was shortened by 7 bases and J by 3 bases, with 9 bases between the two germline ends. CDR1 is SQVTM and CDR2 is ANQGSEA in the germline V gene. This CDR3 region has 11 residues. CDR3 DNA: TGCAGCGCCCCGGTGGACTATGGCTACACCTTC. This gives the protein CSAPVDYGYTF.

In the case of this clonotype: The junction departs from the called germline gene at one end, perhaps through a read error. This chain uses TRBV20-1 with TRBJ1-2; tentative D call: TRBD1 (6 bases). Germline V lookup: CDR1 DFQATT, CDR2 SNEGSKA (reference sequence). CDR3 length: 13 amino acids. The CDR3 sequence: CSVRTGANYGYTF. CDR3 coding DNA: TGCAGTGTTAGAACGGGGGCTAACTATGGTTACACCTTC.

This clonotype occurred once. The final CDR3 position lacks the conserved phenylalanine or tryptophan, pointing to a likely read error. The chain couples TRBV6-1 to TRBJ1-4, with D uncertain. Looked up from germline, CDR1 is MNHNS and CDR2 is SASEGT. The CDR3 is made up of 13 amino acids. In nucleotides, the CDR3 is TGTGCCAACAGTGATCCAACTAATGAAAAACTGTTTTAT. Translating it yields CANSDPTNEKLFY.

On this clonotype: The CDR3 does not end in the conserved phenylalanine or tryptophan, so this is likely a read error. The genes are TRBV4-1 and TRBJ1-2; D possibly corresponds to TRBD1 (6 bases). Germline V CDR1 and CDR2: MGHRA, YSYEKL. The CDR3 extends over 15 amino acids. CDR3 nucleotides: TGCGCCTGCAGCCAAGCCCAGGACAGAGTCTATGGCTACACCTCC. It codes for CACSQAQDRVYGYTS.

Comments on this clonotype: A read error may account for a junction end that differs from germline. The J gene is TRBJ2-7, the V gene TRBV28, with 11 positions matching TRBD2. This CDR3 contains 15 residues. CDR1 and CDR2 (germline): MDHEN, SYDVKM. The CDR3 region is CASSTTSGSSHEQCF. The DNA for the CDR3 is TGTGCCAGTAGCACAACTAGCGGGAGTTCCCACGAGCAGTGCTTC.

V gene TRBV11-1 combines with J gene TRBJ1-1; a possible D gene is TRBD1 (5 bases). Trimming left V 10 bases short and J 6 bases short, with 18 bases between. The CDR3 runs 13 residues. CDR1 is SGHAT, CDR2 FQDESV, per germline (reference sequence). CDR3 nucleotides: TGTGCCATCAACTTAGCTCCGGGGGCTGAAGCTTTCTTT. This gives the protein CAINLAPGAEAFF.

Worth noting for this clonotype: Sequence at one end of the junction differs from germline and may be a read error. This chain joins TRBV7-9 and TRBJ2-7; D is undetermined. This CDR3 has 17 amino acids. Germline CDR1 and CDR2: SEHNR and FQNEAQ (reference sequence). CDR3 loop: CASNLLVLSDGTYEQNF. In DNA form, the CDR3 reads TGTGCCAGCAACTTGTTAGTTCTATCGGACGGTACCTACGAGCAGAACTTC.

Note on this clonotype: The junction differs from germline at one of its ends, possibly a read error. V and J are TRBV4-1 and TRBJ2-1, with D perhaps matching TRBD1 (6 bases). CDR3 size: 15 residues. Germline CDR1 is MGHRA and CDR2 is YSYEKL. As DNA, the CDR3 is TGCGCCAGCTCCGGACAGACCAACTACTACAATGGGCAGTTCTTC. It translates to CASSGQTNYYNGQFF.

This clonotype was recorded a few times. A much larger clone differs by one base, so this may be a read error. This sequence joins TRBV6-1 and TRBJ2-7; D is undetermined. CDR3 length equals 14 residues. CDR1 and CDR2 from the germline V gene are MNHNS and SASEGT. In DNA, the CDR3 is TGTGCCAGCAGTAAAGCGCTTAGATCCTACGAGCAGTACTTC. Its translation is CASSKALRSYEQYF.

The chain employs TRBV6-1 and TRBJ2-7, with unresolved D. CDR1 and CDR2 (germline): MNHNS, SASEGT. Trimming pared 6 bases from V and 4 bases from J, leaving 16 bases between. CDR3 length: 14 residues. The chain's CDR3 is CASRVAAVGYEQYF. The CDR3 region has the DNA TGTGCCAGCAGGGTCGCCGCGGTGGGGTACGAGCAGTACTTC.

The chain carries TRBV11-1 and TRBJ2-5; D remains unclear. CDR1 SGHAT and CDR2 FQDESV come from the germline V gene (reference sequence). The CDR3 extends over 14 amino acids. Trimming shortened V by 5 bases and J by 14 bases, and 24 bases separated the two germline ends. CDR3 residues: CASSKDAYQESQYF. CDR3 bases: TGTGCCAGCAGCAAAGACGCGTACCAAGAGAGCCAATACTTC. Supplemented by reference TRBV11-1 and TRBJ2-5, the full variable domain reads EAEVAQSPRYKITEKSQAVAFWCDPISGHATLYWYRQILGQGPELLVQFQDESVVDDSQLPKDRFSAERLKGVDSTLKIQPAELGDSAMYLCASSKDAYQESQYFGPGTRLLVL.

This clonotype was counted between two and nine times. One junction end disagrees with the germline gene, perhaps due to a read error. This chain uses TRBV6-5 with TRBJ1-5; D call uncertain. The CDR3 contains 14 residues. Germline CDR1 is MNHEY and CDR2 is SVGAGI. CDR3: CTSRPGLPVEPQHF. The DNA of the CDR3 is TGTACCAGCAGACCGGGCCTACCTGTGGAGCCCCAGCATTTT.

The chain combines TRBV12-3 or TRBV12-4 with TRBJ2-7, with TRBD2 matching 9 bases. V gave up 10 bases and J gave up 4 bases; unmatched junction bases: 8. The CDR3 is made up of 13 amino acids. The CDR3 here is CATRISGSYEQYF. The CDR3 DNA reads as TGTGCCACAAGGATTAGCGGGAGTTACGAGCAGTACTTC.

Points on this clonotype: A junction end diverges from the germline sequence, so it may reflect a read error. The chain carries TRBV7-8 and TRBJ2-5; no definite D call. The CDR3 is 15 residues long. Germline V gene sequence: CDR1 SGHVS, CDR2 FQNEAQ. This chain's CDR3 is CVSSTKSWNQEAQYF. DNA of the CDR3: TGTGTCAGCAGCACGAAATCCTGGAACCAAGAGGCCCAGTACTTC.

The chain couples TRBV24-1 to TRBJ2-3; the D call may be TRBD1 or TRBD2 (5 bases each). The length of the CDR3 is 16 residues. V was shortened by 8 bases and J by 6 bases, with 23 bases between the two germline ends. Germline assignment: CDR1 KGHDR and CDR2 SFDVKD. CDR3 nucleotide sequence: TGTGCCACCAATGAATATCCGGGGCTGGAGACTGATACGCAGTATTTT. It translates to CATNEYPGLETDTQYF.

As regards this clonotype: This may arise from a read error, as a much more abundant clone is one base away. The J gene is TRBJ2-1, the V gene TRBV7-3; 12 nucleotides match TRBD2. CDR1 and CDR2 from the germline V gene are SGHTA and FQGTGA. The CDR3 is 16 amino acids. The CDR3 DNA is TGTGCCAGCAGCTTATCGACTAGCGGGAGAAACAATAAGCAGTTCTTC. Amino acids: CASSLSTSGRNNKQFF.

The chain recombines TRBV29-1 with TRBJ2-6, with 7 bases that match TRBD2. CDR3 length equals 17 residues. Germline V gene data show CDR1 as SQVTM and CDR2 as ANQGSEA. The CDR3 DNA reads as TGCAACGTGGATTCGGGCGTTGCGGGGGCTGGGGCCAACGTCCTGACTTTC. It encodes CNVDSGVAGAGANVLTF.

This clonotype was seen ten or more times. Germline and junction disagree at one end, which may indicate a read error. The chain carries TRBV13 and TRBJ1-1, with D uncertain. The V gene's germline CDR1 is PRHDT and CDR2 FYEKMQ (reference sequence). CDR3 length: 13 amino acids. CDR3 in amino acids: CAGSFTQNTEAFF. CDR3 DNA sequence: TGTGCCGGCAGCTTCACTCAGAACACTGAAGCTTTCTTT.

To note about this clonotype: A much larger clone lies one base from this, so it may be a read error. The chain recombines TRBV30 with TRBJ2-2; TRBD1 matches 10 bases. The germline V gene has CDR1 GTSNPN and CDR2 SVGIG (reference sequence). With V trimmed by 5 bases and J by 6 bases, 9 bases remained unmatched. CDR3 length: 15 residues. CDR3: CAWSRGTGVAGELFF. The CDR3 nucleotides are TGTGCCTGGTCGAGGGGGACAGGGGTCGCCGGGGAGCTGTTTTTT.